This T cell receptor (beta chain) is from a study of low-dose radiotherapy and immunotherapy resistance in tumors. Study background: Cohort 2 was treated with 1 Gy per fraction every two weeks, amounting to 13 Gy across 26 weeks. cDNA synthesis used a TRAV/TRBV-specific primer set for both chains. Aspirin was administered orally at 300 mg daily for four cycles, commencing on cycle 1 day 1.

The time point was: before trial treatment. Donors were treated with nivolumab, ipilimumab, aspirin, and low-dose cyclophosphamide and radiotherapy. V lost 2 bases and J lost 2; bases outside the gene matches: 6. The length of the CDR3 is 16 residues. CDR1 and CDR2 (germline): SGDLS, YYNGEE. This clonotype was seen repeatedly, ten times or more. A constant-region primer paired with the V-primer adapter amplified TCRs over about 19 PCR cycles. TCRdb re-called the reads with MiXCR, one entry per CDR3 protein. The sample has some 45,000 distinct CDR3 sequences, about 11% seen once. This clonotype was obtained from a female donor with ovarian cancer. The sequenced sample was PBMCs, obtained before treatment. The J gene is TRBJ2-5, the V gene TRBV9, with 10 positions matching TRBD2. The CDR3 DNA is TGTGCCAGCAGCGTTGGAGCGGGGGGGATACAAGAGACCCAGTACTTC. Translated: CASSVGAGGIQETQYF.